This TCR beta chain was obtained from a study of blood T cell repertoires in COVID-19. There are a few counts of this clone. It is unclear where the CDR3 begins or ends on the DNA, so no DNA is shown, and the CDR3 is as TCRdb lists it. Clones were read by immunoSEQ multiplex PCR, and TCRdb kept only the in-frame ones, dropping some. The profile covers more than 300,000 clones, with approximately 89% appearing a single time and about 10% taken by the ten largest. With termini counted, the CDR3 has 20 amino acids. The V call is TRBV21-1, the J call TRBJ2-7; the DNA was not used to check the table's D call, TRBD2. TRBV21-1 is deemed a pseudogene. This TCR was recovered from a woman aged 25-40 years with COVID-19, enrolled during active disease. The sample taken for sequencing was peripheral blood. This CDR3 is CASSKAWGQGASGRAYEQYF.